The rows below give T cell receptor beta chains drawn from one sample of a study of blood T cell repertoires in COVID-19. Clones were read by immunoSEQ multiplex PCR, and TCRdb kept only the in-frame ones, dropping some. In the table there are 200,000 to 250,000 clones, about four fifths of which are singletons. Sequenced: peripheral blood. All receptors derive from a woman in her 70s with acute or convalescent COVID-19. The CDR3 runs from the conserved cysteine through the conserved F or W. D genes are given only for firm matches. The size of a clone is reported for some rows only, either as once, few or many, or as a class for expanded clones.

length,D,J,size,V,DNA,CDR3
17,NA,TRBJ2-2,NA,TRBV4-1,TGCGCCAGCAGCCAAGGAAGATGGACAGACAACACCGGGGAGCTGTTTTTT,CASSQGRWTDNTGELFF
15,TRBD2,TRBJ2-2,once,TRBV5-4,TGTGCCACCTCTAGCGGGGGCCTTTACACCGGGGAGCTGTTTTTT,CATSSGGLYTGELFF
15,NA,TRBJ1-5,NA,TRBV30,TGTGCCTGGAGTGGTCCCGAGGAAGGGAGTCAGCCCCAGCATTTT,CAWSGPEEGSQPQHF
15,NA,TRBJ1-1,NA,TRBV30,TGTGCCTGGAGTGTCGGGAGGGTCGGGGTCACTGAAGCTTTCTTT,CAWSVGRVGVTEAFF
15,NA,TRBJ1-1,NA,TRBV30,TGTGCCTGGAGTCCAACGGGACTGGGCAACACTGAAGCTTTCTTT,CAWSPTGLGNTEAFF
13,TRBD1,TRBJ1-2,NA,TRBV18,TGTGCCAGCTTCCAAAATCGGGACAGCTTGCTCACCTTC,CASFQNRDSLLTF
17,NA,TRBJ1-3,NA,TRBV19,TGTGCCAGTAGTATCGACCCTTGGGGCTACTCTGGAAACACCATATATTTT,CASSIDPWGYSGNTIYF
14,TRBD1,TRBJ1-1,NA,TRBV3-1/TRBV3-2,TGTGCCAGCAGCCCACAGGGGGCAGATACTGAAGCTTTCTTT,CASSPQGADTEAFF
14,TRBD1,TRBJ2-3,NA,TRBV9,TGTGCCAGCAGCGTAAGGACAGGGCCTGATACGCAGTATTTT,CASSVRTGPDTQYF
16,TRBD1,TRBJ1-4,NA,TRBV7-2,TGTGCCAGCAGCTTACGGGGGACAGGGGCCGCGGAAAAACTGTTTTTT,CASSLRGTGAAEKLFF
13,TRBD2,TRBJ2-1,NA,TRBV4-2,TGTGCCAGCAGCGGCGGGACTAGCGGGTGGCAGTTCTTC,CASSGGTSGWQFF
14,TRBD2,TRBJ2-5,NA,TRBV11-2,TGTGCCAGCAGCTGGGGGGGGTACCAAGAGACCCAGTACTTC,CASSWGGYQETQYF
15,NA,TRBJ1-2,NA,TRBV3-1/TRBV3-2,TGTGCCAGCAGCCAAGAGGGGGCCGGCGGCTATGGCTACACCTTC,CASSQEGAGGYGYTF
16,TRBD1,TRBJ1-2,few,TRBV28,TGTGCCAGCAGTCCCGGGTCAGGCGGGACAGGGGAGAGCTACACCTTC,CASSPGSGGTGESYTF
14,NA,TRBJ1-1,NA,TRBV6-5,TGTGCCAGCAGTCCTTCTTCTAGGAACACTGAAGCTTTCTTT,CASSPSSRNTEAFF
17,NA,TRBJ2-5,NA,TRBV4-2,TGTGCCAGCAGCCAAGATCGAACAGGAAACCACCAAGAGACCCAGTACTTC,CASSQDRTGNHQETQYF
16,NA,TRBJ1-5,NA,TRBV7-2,TGTGCCAGCAGCTTAGTGGGTGCAGGTACTAATCAGCCCCAGCATTTT,CASSLVGAGTNQPQHF
16,TRBD1,TRBJ1-5,NA,TRBV6-2/TRBV6-3,TGTGCCAGCAGTTTAGAGACAGGGCTGAGCAATCAGCCCCAGCATTTT,CASSLETGLSNQPQHF
13,NA,TRBJ1-1,NA,TRBV15,TGTGCCACCAGCAACAGGGCGACGGGTGAAGCTTTCTTT,CATSNRATGEAFF
14,NA,TRBJ1-5,NA,TRBV7-8,TGTGCCAGCAGCTTAGGGCGGGGCAATCAGCCCCAGCATTTT,CASSLGRGNQPQHF
12,NA,TRBJ1-2,NA,TRBV28,TGTGCCAGCAGTTTCCGACTCTATGGCTACACCTTC,CASSFRLYGYTF
15,NA,TRBJ1-1,NA,TRBV9,TGTGCCAGCAGCCCGTGGTCCGTACAGAACACTGAAGCTTTCTTT,CASSPWSVQNTEAFF
14,TRBD2,TRBJ2-7,NA,TRBV18,TGTGCCAGCTCACCCGGGGGGACCGTCGCCGGGCAGTACTTC,CASSPGGTVAGQYF
16,NA,TRBJ1-5,NA,TRBV5-1,TGCGCCAGCAGCTTGGCCGGGAGTTATAGCAATCAGCCCCAGCATTTT,CASSLAGSYSNQPQHF
17,TRBD1,TRBJ1-5,NA,TRBV7-6,TGTGCCAGCAGCCCCGGGACAGGGGCGAGAAGCAATCAGCCCCAGCATTTT,CASSPGTGARSNQPQHF
13,NA,TRBJ2-5,NA,TRBV6-5,TGTGCCAGCAGTTGGGGACTCAAGGAGACCCAGTACTTC,CASSWGLKETQYF
15,TRBD2,TRBJ2-1,NA,TRBV5-6,TGTGCCAGCAGCCGGGGACTAGCGATATGGAATGAGCAGTTCTTC,CASSRGLAIWNEQFF
18,TRBD2,TRBJ2-5,NA,TRBV7-2,TGTGCCAGCAGCTTAGAGCGGCTAGCGGGACTTTCCCAAGAGACCCAGTACTTC,CASSLERLAGLSQETQYF
16,NA,TRBJ2-1,NA,TRBV5-6,TGTGCCAGCAGCCCACTGCCGGACAGCTCCTACAATGAGCAGTTCTTC,CASSPLPDSSYNEQFF
15,NA,TRBJ2-7,many,TRBV15,TGTGCCACCAGCAGAGAGAACAGGGTTCTGCACGAGCAGTACTTC,CATSRENRVLHEQYF
15,TRBD1,TRBJ1-2,NA,TRBV6-5,TGTGCCAGCAGGCTAGGGACAGGGGGCGGCTATGGCTACACCTTC,CASRLGTGGGYGYTF
11,NA,TRBJ2-5,NA,TRBV28,TGTGCCAGCAGTTCCCTAGTGCAGAGTTACTTC,CASSSLVQSYF
18,NA,TRBJ1-1,NA,TRBV21-1,TGTGCCAGCACTTCAATCCGTGTTGTGGGACAGCGGAACACTGAAGCTTTCTTT,CASTSIRVVGQRNTEAFF
16,TRBD2,TRBJ2-3,once,TRBV9,TGTGCCAGCAGCGTAGGAAATAGCGGGGGGGCAGATACGCAGTATTTT,CASSVGNSGGADTQYF
16,NA,TRBJ1-5,NA,TRBV7-8,TGTGCCAGCAGCCTGGGGGCCAGGGGTAGCAATCAGCCCCAGCATTTT,CASSLGARGSNQPQHF
13,NA,TRBJ1-3,NA,TRBV18,TGTGCCAGCTCAGCGAGCTCTGGAAACACCATATATTTT,CASSASSGNTIYF
14,TRBD1,TRBJ1-4,NA,TRBV5-4,TGTGCCAGCAGCTTGCAGGGGGCGAGTGAAAAACTGTTTTTT,CASSLQGASEKLFF
14,TRBD1,TRBJ2-7,NA,TRBV7-2,TGTGCCAGCAGCTTAATAGGACAGGGGTACGAGCAGTACTTC,CASSLIGQGYEQYF
13,NA,TRBJ2-3,few,TRBV4-1,TGCGCCAGCAGCCAACAGGGTACAGATACGCAGTATTTT,CASSQQGTDTQYF
14,TRBD1,TRBJ1-1,NA,TRBV7-9,TGTGCCAGCAGCTCCACAGGGGGTAAGCCTGAAGCTTTCTTT,CASSSTGGKPEAFF
16,TRBD1,TRBJ1-5,NA,TRBV6-2/TRBV6-3,TGTGCCAGCAGCCCAAACAGGGGAATGAACAATCAGCCCCAGCATTTT,CASSPNRGMNNQPQHF
16,NA,TRBJ2-7,NA,TRBV7-2,TGTGCCAGCAGCTTAGAGCCGGGGAGAGTCGGCTACGAGCAGTACTTC,CASSLEPGRVGYEQYF
13,TRBD1,TRBJ1-1,NA,TRBV12-3/TRBV12-4,TGTGCCAGCAGCCTCCAGGGGGCGCGGACAGCTTTCTTT,CASSLQGARTAFF
16,TRBD1,TRBJ2-3,NA,TRBV24-1,TGTGCCACCAGTACGACAGGGATGGGTAGCACAGATACGCAGTATTTT,CATSTTGMGSTDTQYF
14,NA,TRBJ2-5,once,TRBV27,TGTGCCAGCAGTTTAGGAGGGGGCGCTCGGGCCCAGTACTTC,CASSLGGGARAQYF
14,NA,TRBJ2-7,NA,TRBV7-2,TGTGCCAGCAGCTTAGTACGCCAGTCCTACGAGCAGTACTTC,CASSLVRQSYEQYF
13,NA,TRBJ1-1,NA,TRBV18,TGTGCCACCCTCGACCTCCGAGGTTCTGAAGCTTTCTTT,CATLDLRGSEAFF
13,NA,TRBJ2-1,NA,TRBV6-4,TGTGCCAGCAGTGAACAGGGTATTGATGAGCAGTTCTTC,CASSEQGIDEQFF
17,NA,TRBJ1-6,once,TRBV4-1,TGCGCCAGCAGCCAAGTGTATACCGCGCCGTTTGTTTCACCCCTCCACTTT,CASSQVYTAPFVSPLHF
13,NA,TRBJ2-1,NA,TRBV10-3,TGTGCCATCAGTGGAGACGGAGACAATGAGCAGTTCTTC,CAISGDGDNEQFF
16,TRBD2,TRBJ2-1,NA,TRBV24-1,TGTGCCACCAGTGACTCGGGGGGGCCCTCCTACAATGAGCAGTTCTTC,CATSDSGGPSYNEQFF
14,TRBD1,TRBJ2-7,NA,TRBV19,TGTGCCAGTAGCGGGGGACAGGGGGCGGGCGAGCAGTACTTC,CASSGGQGAGEQYF
14,NA,TRBJ1-3,NA,TRBV7-2,TGTGCCAGCAGTCACACAGGGAGTGGAAACACCATATATTTT,CASSHTGSGNTIYF
15,NA,TRBJ2-1,NA,TRBV27,TGTGCCAGCAGTTTTCTTCGCACAGGGAAGGATGAGCAGTTCTTC,CASSFLRTGKDEQFF
14,NA,TRBJ1-5,NA,TRBV5-1,TGCGCCAGCAGCCCCGACAGCCCAAATCAGCCCCAGCATTTT,CASSPDSPNQPQHF
14,TRBD1,TRBJ1-2,NA,TRBV7-9,TGTGCCAGCAGCTTAGGCCGACAGGGGTATGGCTACACCTTC,CASSLGRQGYGYTF
13,NA,TRBJ2-2,once,TRBV6-5,TGTGCAGGTGGGGCAGTGAACACCGGGGAGCTGTTTTTT,CAGGAVNTGELFF
15,TRBD1,TRBJ1-2,many,TRBV18,TGTGCCAGCTCACTCGGACAGGGAGTAGAGTATGGCTACACCTTC,CASSLGQGVEYGYTF
16,TRBD1,TRBJ1-1,NA,TRBV27,TGTGCCAGCACCATGACAGGGGGCGCGGTAGGGACTGAAGCTTTCTTT,CASTMTGGAVGTEAFF